These T cell receptor beta chains were read from a single sample in a study of blood T cell repertoires in COVID-19. The repertoire was sequenced with immunoSEQ multiplex PCR; TCRdb's copy has only in-frame clones and lacks some. Among 300,000 to 350,000 clones, 75% to 90% were seen once, and the ten largest hold around 2.1%. What was sequenced was peripheral blood. The receptors were gathered from a man in his late teens or twenties with active or convalescent COVID-19. Each CDR3 is given with its conserved first and last residue. D genes are given only for firm matches. The size field is filled for only some rows; it gives once, few, many or a size class.

len	d_gene	v_gene	j_gene	abundance	CDR3nt	CDR3aa
16	TRBD1	TRBV11-2	TRBJ1-4	-	TGTGCCAGCAGCTTAAGGAGGACAGGGGTAAATGAAAAACTGTTTTTT	CASSLRRTGVNEKLFF
15	-	TRBV28	TRBJ1-5	-	TGTGCCAGCAGTTCCCCCCTGACAGGATTCCAGCCCCAGCATTTT	CASSSPLTGFQPQHF
14	TRBD1	TRBV29-1	TRBJ1-1	-	TGCAGCGTGTGGGGACAGAGAATGAACACTGAAGCTTTCTTT	CSVWGQRMNTEAFF
14	TRBD1	TRBV19	TRBJ2-3	-	TGTGCCAGTGGGGGGACAGGGGGATCAGATACGCAGTATTTT	CASGGTGGSDTQYF
15	-	TRBV7-9	TRBJ2-2	once	TGTGCCAGCAGCTTAGTCGGGAACGTCGGCGGGGAGCTGTTTTTT	CASSLVGNVGGELFF
15	TRBD2	TRBV7-9	TRBJ2-3	-	TGTGCCAGCAGCTTAAGCGGGAGAGGAACAGATACGCAGTATTTT	CASSLSGRGTDTQYF
15	TRBD1	TRBV18	TRBJ2-3	-	TGTGCCAGCTCACCAAACGGACAGGGTGGAGATACGCAGTATTTT	CASSPNGQGGDTQYF
14	TRBD1	TRBV18	TRBJ2-5	-	TGTGCCAGCTCACCACGGACAGGGTCGGAGACCCAGTACTTC	CASSPRTGSETQYF
15	TRBD1	TRBV6-1	TRBJ1-1	-	TGTGCCAGCAGTGAACAGGGGGCCCTTCCCACTGAAGCTTTCTTT	CASSEQGALPTEAFF
16	TRBD2	TRBV5-1	TRBJ2-3	-	TGCGCCAGCAGCTTGTATGGGGGAGGGAGCACAGATACGCAGTATTTT	CASSLYGGGSTDTQYF
13	-	TRBV29-1	TRBJ1-1	few	TGCAGCGTGGAACCGGGATCAGCGGGTGAAGCTTTCTTT	CSVEPGSAGEAFF
15	-	TRBV27	TRBJ1-6	few	TGTGCCAGCAGTCCCGACTCCTGGATGGATTCACCCCTCCACTTT	CASSPDSWMDSPLHF